This TCR beta chain derives from a study of T cell responses to AZD1222 COVID-19 vaccine. Study conclusions and caveats: Most donors were white British and more were female, and clonal diversity was possibly underestimated. Reports indicate that nearly half of spike-specific TCRs are directed at unmutated variant regions. The breadth and depth of Spike-specific TCRs increased once two AZD1222 doses had been given. With dominance at 160-218 and 743-854, vaccine-associated CD4 TCRs spanned spike.

Sequencing used immunoSEQ multiplex PCR; TCRdb keeps in-frame clones, though not all of them. This sample has roughly 200,000 clones, with 80% to 95% found just once. The CDR3 length is 16 residues. Trimming shortened V by 0 bases and J by 5 bases, and 13 bases separated the two germline ends. CDR1 SGHDN and CDR2 FVKESK come from the germline V gene. Turning to this clone: Its specificity is not known.

The specimen was peripheral blood, collected 28 days after the second dose of the MenACWY control vaccine. The chain carries TRBV14 and TRBJ2-2, with a possible D match to TRBD2 (5 bases). The sequence derives from an adult who received the MenACWY meningococcal vaccine as a control. CDR3 coding DNA: TGTGCCAGCAGCCAAGAGGCGGGTATTGGGACCGGGGAGCTGTTTTTT. It specifies CASSQEAGIGTGELFF.